A selection of T cell receptor beta chains follows, all from one sample in a study of T cells and Merkel cell carcinoma outcomes. The method was immunoSEQ multiplex PCR; TCRdb's version includes in-frame clones alone and lacks a portion of them. In the table there are several hundred clones, 91% of which are singletons. The sample taken for sequencing was tumor tissue from Merkel cell carcinoma. The receptors were sampled from a human donor with Merkel cell carcinoma. Each CDR3 is given with its conserved first and last residue.

j_call v_call cdr3_aa
TRBJ2-7 TRBV11-3 CASNPHERGEQYF
TRBJ1-2 TRBV4-3 CASSQDEGRANYGYTF
TRBJ1-1 TRBV4-3 CASSQVAWRMGMNTEAFF
TRBJ1-6 TRBV7-2 CASSSTGSSPLHF
TRBJ1-2 TRBV4-2 CASSQDQGFYYGYTF
TRBJ2-2 TRBV5-5 CASSPRGTNTGELFF
TRBJ1-6 TRBV4-3 CASSQDRGSPLHF
TRBJ2-1 TRBV6-5 CASSYSTGTSIDEQFF
TRBJ2-7 TRBV7-2 CASSLVVSGIEQYF
TRBJ2-1 TRBV18 CVSSPGGSTYNEQFF
TRBJ1-5 TRBV27 CASSFRGKRDQPQHF
TRBJ2-7 TRBV20-1 CSARGNYEQYF
TRBJ1-1 TRBV2 CASSEGSSEAFF
TRBJ2-3 TRBV7-9 CASSLVRGRTGQDTQYF
TRBJ1-5 TRBV6-5 CASSYSRNSNQSQHF
TRBJ1-3 TRBV6-5 CASSSRQSGNTIYF
TRBJ2-4 TRBV19 CASRPGQTFLAKNIQYF
TRBJ2-3 TRBV9 CASSVGSGLSTDTQYF
TRBJ2-2 TRBV4-1 CASSQTGSYSGELFF
TRBJ1-5 TRBV7-9 CASSLAGGSNQPQHF
TRBJ1-1 TRBV5-1 CASSLSPGGTEAFF
TRBJ2-3 TRBV19 CASGNREGDTQYF
TRBJ1-2 TRBV28 CASSLRPNRLYGYTF
TRBJ2-7 TRBV7-3 CASSLGAAGYYEQYF
TRBJ1-5 TRBV6-6 CASGRDRGSSNQPQHF
TRBJ2-7 TRBV7-9 CASSSTTSGEQYF
TRBJ2-7 TRBV6-5 CASSYSQNTYEQYF
TRBJ2-1 TRBV9 CASRSGLAGAGEQFF
TRBJ1-1 TRBV19 CASRSRTGESTEAFF
TRBJ1-4 TRBV5-1 CASSGRSNEKLFF
TRBJ2-7 TRBV9 CASSAEDAGYYEQYF
TRBJ2-3 TRBV18 CASSPPSFTDTQYF
TRBJ2-2 TRBV28 CASNGEGRNTGELFF
TRBJ2-1 TRBV9 CASSVVWLAETYNEQFF
TRBJ1-6 TRBV28 CASSAAGPRVSPLHF
TRBJ2-3 TRBV7-8 CASSPRGQGGSGSVRTDTQYF
TRBJ2-7 TRBV14 CASSQEDSYEQYF
TRBJ1-4 TRBV27 CASREGGRGEKLFF
TRBJ2-7 TRBV4-3 CASSPGLGPYEQYF
TRBJ2-7 TRBV5-6 CASSSGTATREQYF
TRBJ2-1 TRBV4-1 CASSQEKPSGPSYNEQFF
TRBJ2-7 TRBV5-1 CASSLATYLGGRYEQYF
TRBJ2-1 TRBV7-6 CASSQLLSGQARGDYNEQFF
TRBJ2-1 TRBV6-1 CASSEESSYNEQFF
TRBJ1-1 TRBV7-9 CASSLDMNTEAFF
TRBJ1-3 TRBV5-1 CASRGLTSGNTIYF
TRBJ1-5 TRBV5-5 CASSSTRGYNQPQHF
TRBJ1-5 TRBV7-3 CASSPFEGQPQHF
TRBJ1-1 TRBV10-3 CAISEVNTEAFF
TRBJ2-2 TRBV28 CASSSRPGRNTLENTGELFF